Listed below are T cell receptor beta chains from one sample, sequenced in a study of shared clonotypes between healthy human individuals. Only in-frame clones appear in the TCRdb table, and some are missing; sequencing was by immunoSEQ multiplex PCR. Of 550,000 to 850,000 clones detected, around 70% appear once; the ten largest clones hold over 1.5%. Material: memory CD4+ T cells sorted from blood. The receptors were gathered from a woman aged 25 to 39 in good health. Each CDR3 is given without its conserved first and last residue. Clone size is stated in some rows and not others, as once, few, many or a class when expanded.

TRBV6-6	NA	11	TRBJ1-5	ASSYKGDQPQH
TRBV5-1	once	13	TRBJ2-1	ASSLAGGEYNEQF
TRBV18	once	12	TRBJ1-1	ASSSSAASTEAF
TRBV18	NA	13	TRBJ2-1	ASSLRTGSYNEQF
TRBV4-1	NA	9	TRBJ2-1	ASSHLRGQF
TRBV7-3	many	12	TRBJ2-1	ASSSGLAYNEQF
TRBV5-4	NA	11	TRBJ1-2	ASSRSSLSGYT
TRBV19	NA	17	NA	ASSNSPLDPGQGTYEQY
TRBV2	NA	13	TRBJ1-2	ASIKGGVINYGYT
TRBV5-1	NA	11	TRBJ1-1	ASSLGGQSEAF
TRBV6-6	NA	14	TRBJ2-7	ASSPGLAGAVYEQY
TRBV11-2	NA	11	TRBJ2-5	ASSWGGPETQY
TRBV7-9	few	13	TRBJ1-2	ASSSAGTPSYGYT
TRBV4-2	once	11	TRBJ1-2	ASSSQGPGGYT
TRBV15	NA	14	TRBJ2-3	ATSRDEGWGTDTQY
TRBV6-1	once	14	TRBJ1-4	ASSEASKLTNEKLF
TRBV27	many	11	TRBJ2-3	ASSFRGSDTQY
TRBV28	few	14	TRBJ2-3	ASSPPEGHGPDTQY
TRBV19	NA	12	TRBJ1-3	ASTGRRSGNTIY
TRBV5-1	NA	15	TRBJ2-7	ASSFSGAGESSYEQY
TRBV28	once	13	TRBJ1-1	ASSSHQGAGTEAF
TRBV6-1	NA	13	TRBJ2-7	ASMNLQTGNYEQY
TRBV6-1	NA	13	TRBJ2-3	ASSEGTGSFNTQY
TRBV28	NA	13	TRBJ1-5	ASSLETGLYQPQH